This TCR beta chain was documented in a study of Ad26.COV2.S vaccination and SARS-CoV-2 variants. The overall study: Trial arm assignment for the donor was COV1001 Ad26.COV2.S.

Germline V lookup: CDR1 SGHDT, CDR2 YYEEEE. The CDR3 runs to 13 residues. The V gene lost 3 bases and the J gene lost 3 bases, with 8 bases spanning the gap. General study points: In vaccinated individuals, spike-specific CD8+ and CD4+ T cell responses reportedly displayed substantial breadth.

Data came from immunoSEQ multiplex PCR; TCRdb stores just in-frame clones and leaves some out. The data show some 500,000 clones, roughly nine tenths seen once. Details on this clone: The antigen is undetermined.

Described treatment: some 20 received Ad26.COV2.S at low or high dose, single or two shots; roughly 5 received placebo; per-sample allocation not given. Repertoires come from day 63 after the first vaccine or placebo injection. The source of this sequence is a person between 18 and 65 years old who received the Ad26.COV2.S COVID-19 vaccine or a placebo. Sequenced material: peripheral blood, taken in a trial of Ad26.COV2.S vaccine versus placebo. The chain employs TRBV5-6 and TRBJ2-3, with D uncertain. This CDR3 reads CASSYSVTDTQYF. The CDR3 DNA follows: TGTGCCAGCAGCTACTCGGTAACAGATACGCAGTATTTT.